Described below is a single TCR beta chain sequence and its context. The sample is drawn from a study of blood T cell repertoires in COVID-19. Study at large: PBMCs, B-cell-depleted T cells, or T cells provided the cDNA or gDNA that made up the material.

Trimming shortened V by 5 bases and J by 3 bases, and 13 bases separated the two germline ends. Germline-derived CDR1 and CDR2 are SGHDN and FVKESK. The CDR3 has 14 residues. Original processing methods: Amplifying reference gene primers gave estimates of nucleated cell counts. The data were produced by immunoSEQ multiplex PCR, yet TCRdb's version contains in-frame clones alone and is incomplete. The D gene and trimming were derived from the DNA, and the V and J assignments and clone size from that table. Found here are some 320,000 clones, about 87% of them singletons; the top ten hold 5.5% to 8.5%.

Sequenced input: peripheral blood. This chain links TRBV14 with TRBJ2-5; D unclear. The TCR comes from a woman in her thirties who had recovered from COVID-19. This CDR3 is CASSTNLREETQYF. As DNA, the CDR3 is TGTGCCAGCAGCACTAATCTTCGGGAAGAGACCCAGTACTTC.